The entry below gives a single TCR beta chain sequence along with its context. The target of this receptor is not known. It has no much larger one-base neighbor in the sample; base qualities were not kept. Collaborating institutions collected whole blood in K2EDTA tubes following their own protocols. Collaborator samples were shipped for TCRbeta analysis as frozen whole blood, isolated PBMCs, or DNA extracted from either sample type. These data originate in a study of blood T cell repertoires in COVID-19 (TCRdb year 2020). For the study in its entirety: The collaborator samples originated in the United States, Italy and Spain and spanned the acute and convalescent phases of COVID-19. The material from the prospective study consisted of cDNA or gDNA derived from T cells, B-cell-depleted T cells, or PBMCs. Sample metadata almost always included a de-identified subject ID, COVID-19 status, age in years and sex. The samples were drawn from the first 160 participants of the ongoing ImmuneRACE study and from about 1,200 subjects provided by 6 global collaborators. The repertoires were made available in a free public database intended to serve as a resource for research on the immune response to SARS-CoV-2. The dataset comprised deeply sampled blood TCRbeta repertoires from subjects exposed to, actively infected with, or recovered from COVID-19. Where HLA class I and class II types were available, the types were taken from metadata supplied by the sample provider, not from assay-based typing. What the study reported, not specific to this receptor: How much clinical and demographic metadata was included differed by source and by participant, and the metadata was provided uncurated.

The immunoSEQ Assay, a bias-controlled multiplex PCR, was used to amplify TCRbeta CDR3 regions from genomic DNA. Per the source publication's procedure: The number of nucleated cells in each sample was estimated by amplification of reference gene primers within the assay. To quantify the absolute abundance of each unique TCRbeta CDR3 rearrangement, sequence reads were collapsed and filtered. Productive Simpson clonality was computed per sample as the square root of Simpson's diversity index over productive rearrangements. Drawn from immuneACCESS, this table holds only the in-frame rearrangements with V and J called that TCRdb kept. Clones are partly lost; checked studies trace under half to an unresolved V gene and leave the rest unexplained. V, J and clone size reflect that table, while D and trimming were determined from the DNA. The sample yields nearly 100,000 clones; 86% were counted once. About 1.7% of the sample rests with the top ten.

Inclusive of the bounding cysteine and phenylalanine, the CDR3 is 18 residues long. The CDR3 DNA has 54 bases and is translated from base 1. This receptor was obtained from a man aged 80 or over with acute or convalescent COVID-19. Here the chain combines TRBV21-1 and TRBJ2-6; the table's D call, TRBD1, was not checked against the DNA. TRBV21-1 is deemed a pseudogene. The specimen sequenced was peripheral blood. The CDR3 sequence is CASLGAVPPSIGANVLTF. The bases are TGTGCCAGTCTGGGGGCCGTACCACCTTCGATCGGGGCCAACGTCCTGACTTTC.